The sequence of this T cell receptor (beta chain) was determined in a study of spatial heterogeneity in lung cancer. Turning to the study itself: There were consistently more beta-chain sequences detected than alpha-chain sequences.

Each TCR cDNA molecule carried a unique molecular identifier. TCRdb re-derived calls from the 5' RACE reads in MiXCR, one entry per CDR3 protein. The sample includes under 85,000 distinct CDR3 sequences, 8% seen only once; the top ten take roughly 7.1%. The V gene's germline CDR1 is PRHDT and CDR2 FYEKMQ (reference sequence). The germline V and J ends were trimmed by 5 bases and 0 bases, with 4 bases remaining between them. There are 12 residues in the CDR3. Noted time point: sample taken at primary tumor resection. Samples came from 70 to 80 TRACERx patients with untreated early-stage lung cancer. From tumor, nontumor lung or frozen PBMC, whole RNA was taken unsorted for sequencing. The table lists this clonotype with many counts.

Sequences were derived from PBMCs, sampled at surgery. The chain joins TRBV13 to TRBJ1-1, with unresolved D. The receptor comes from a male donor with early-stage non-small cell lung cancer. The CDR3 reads CASSQMNTEAFF. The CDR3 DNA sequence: TGTGCCAGCAGCCAGATGAACACTGAAGCTTTCTTT. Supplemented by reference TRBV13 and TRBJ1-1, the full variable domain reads AAGVIQSPRHLIKEKRETATLKCYPIPRHDTVYWYQQGPGQDPQFLISFYEKMQSDKGSIPDRFSAQQFSDYHSELNMSSLELGDSALYFCASSQMNTEAFFGQGTRLTVV.